Following are 2 T cell receptor beta chains from one sample sequenced in a study of CD8 T cells in ankylosing spondylitis. From the 5' RACE reads, TCRdb called clonotypes with MiXCR, one entry per CDR3 protein. The sample contains about 90,000 distinct CDR3 sequences, around 30% of which appear only once. Sequencing used blood, either unsorted or a sorted T cell fraction (not recorded which). The source is a male donor with ankylosing spondylitis or in good health (not recorded which).

The V and J genes are TRBV10-3 and TRBJ2-6, with 11 nucleotides matching TRBD1. Germline CDR1 is ENHRY and CDR2 is SYGVKD. The CDR3 spans 17 residues. The V gene end was trimmed by 2 bases and the J gene end by 2 bases; junction bases not matched to a gene: 2. This chain's CDR3 is CAISERTGGAGANVLTF. The CDR3 DNA reads TGTGCCATCAGTGAGAGGACAGGGGGCGCTGGGGCCAACGTCCTGACTTTC.

V and J are TRBV20-1 and TRBJ1-3, with 10 bases that match TRBD1. The germline gives CDR1 DFQATT, CDR2 SNEGSKA (reference sequence). The CDR3 is 17 residues long. J gave up 0 bases and V 2 bases, and 7 bases lay outside the gene matches. For the CDR3, the DNA is TGCAGTGCTAGATGGACAGGGGGGCGCTTCTCTGGAAACACCATATATTTT. Protein: CSARWTGGRFSGNTIYF.